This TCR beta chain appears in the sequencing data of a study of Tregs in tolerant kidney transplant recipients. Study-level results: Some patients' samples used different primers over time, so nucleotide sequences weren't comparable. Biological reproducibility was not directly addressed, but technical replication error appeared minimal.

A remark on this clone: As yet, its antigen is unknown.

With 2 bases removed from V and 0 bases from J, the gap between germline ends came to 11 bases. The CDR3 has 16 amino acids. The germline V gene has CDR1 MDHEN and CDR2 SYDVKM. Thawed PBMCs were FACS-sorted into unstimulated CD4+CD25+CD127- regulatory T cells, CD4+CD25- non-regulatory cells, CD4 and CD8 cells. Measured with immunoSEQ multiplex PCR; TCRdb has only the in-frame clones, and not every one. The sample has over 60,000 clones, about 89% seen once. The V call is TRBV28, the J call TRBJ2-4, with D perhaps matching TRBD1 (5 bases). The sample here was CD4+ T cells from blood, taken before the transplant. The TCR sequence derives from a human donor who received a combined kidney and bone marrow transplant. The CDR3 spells CASSLEQGLAKNIQYF. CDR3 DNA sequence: TGTGCCAGCAGTTTAGAGCAGGGCTTAGCCAAAAACATTCAGTACTTC.